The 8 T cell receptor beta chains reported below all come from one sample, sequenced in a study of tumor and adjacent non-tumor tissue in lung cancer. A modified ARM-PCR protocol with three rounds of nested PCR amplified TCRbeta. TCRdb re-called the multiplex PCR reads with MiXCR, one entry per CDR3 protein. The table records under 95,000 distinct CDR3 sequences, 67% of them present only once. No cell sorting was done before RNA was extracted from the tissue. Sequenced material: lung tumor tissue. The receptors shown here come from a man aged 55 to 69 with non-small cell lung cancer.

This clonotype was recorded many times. The CDR3 sequence: CASSPPGIYEQYF. The CDR3 bases are TGCGCCAGCAGCCCCCCGGGGATATACGAGCAGTACTTC. The chain carries TRBV4-1 and TRBJ2-7; a weak D match, TRBD2 (5 bases). V was trimmed by 4 bases and J by 4 bases, leaving 11 bases between them. The CDR3 has 13 residues. The germline CDR1 and CDR2 sequences are MGHRA and YSYEKL.

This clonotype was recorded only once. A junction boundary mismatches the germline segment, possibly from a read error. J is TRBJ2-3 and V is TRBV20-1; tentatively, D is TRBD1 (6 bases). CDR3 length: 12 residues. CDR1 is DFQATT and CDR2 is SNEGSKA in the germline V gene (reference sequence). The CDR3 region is CSAARTADTQFF. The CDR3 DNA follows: TGCAGTGCTGCTCGGACAGCGGATACGCAGTTTTTT.

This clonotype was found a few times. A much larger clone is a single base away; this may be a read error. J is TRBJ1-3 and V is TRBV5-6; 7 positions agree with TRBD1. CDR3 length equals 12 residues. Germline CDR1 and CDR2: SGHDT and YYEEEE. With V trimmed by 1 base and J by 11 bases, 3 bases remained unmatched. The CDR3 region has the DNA TGTGCCAGCAGCTTGTGGGACAGTGCCATATATTTT. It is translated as CASSLWDSAIYF.

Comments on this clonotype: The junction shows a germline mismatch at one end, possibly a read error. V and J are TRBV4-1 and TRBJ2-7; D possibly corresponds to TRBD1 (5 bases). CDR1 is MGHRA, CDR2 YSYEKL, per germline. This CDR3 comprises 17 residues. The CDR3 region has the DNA TGCGCCAGCAGCCAAGAGGTGGGGCTCCGCTGGTCCTACGAACAGTACTTC. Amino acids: CASSQEVGLRWSYEQYF.

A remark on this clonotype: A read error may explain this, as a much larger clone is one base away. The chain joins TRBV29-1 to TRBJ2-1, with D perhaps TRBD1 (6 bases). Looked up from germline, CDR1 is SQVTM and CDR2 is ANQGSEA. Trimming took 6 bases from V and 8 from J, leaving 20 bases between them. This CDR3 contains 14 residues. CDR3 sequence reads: CSVDFRQVGDEQFF. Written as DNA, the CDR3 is TGCAGCGTCGATTTTAGACAGGTTGGCGATGAGCAGTTCTTC.

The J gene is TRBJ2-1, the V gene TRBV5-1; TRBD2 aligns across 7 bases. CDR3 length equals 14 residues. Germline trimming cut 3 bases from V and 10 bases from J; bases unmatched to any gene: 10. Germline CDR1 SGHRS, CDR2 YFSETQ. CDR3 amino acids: CASSSRGGREEQFF. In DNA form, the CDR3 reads TGCGCCAGCAGCTCTAGAGGAGGGAGGGAGGAGCAGTTCTTC.

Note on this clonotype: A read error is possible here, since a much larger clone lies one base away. CDR3: CTSKPGQFSNQPQHF. For the CDR3, the DNA is TGTACCAGCAAACCGGGACAATTTAGCAATCAGCCCCAGCATTTT. The V gene is TRBV28, the J gene TRBJ1-5; a weak D match, TRBD1 (6 bases). The CDR3 sequence is 15 residues long. Germline CDR1 and CDR2: MDHEN and SYDVKM.

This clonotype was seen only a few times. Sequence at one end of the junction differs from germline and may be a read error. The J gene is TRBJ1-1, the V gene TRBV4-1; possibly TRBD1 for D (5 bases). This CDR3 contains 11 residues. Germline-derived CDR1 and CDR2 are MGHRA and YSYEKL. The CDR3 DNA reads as TGCGCCGACAGCCAAGGGACTGAGGCTTTCTTT. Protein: CADSQGTEAFF.